The present TCR beta chain was sequenced within a study of T cell responses to AZD1222 COVID-19 vaccine. Sequenced by immunoSEQ multiplex PCR; TCRdb stores in-frame clones only, minus some. The sample has some 150,000 clones; just over 90% are singletons. Trimming took 3 bases from V and 9 from J, leaving 10 bases between them. Germline CDR1 reads SGDLS; CDR2 reads YYNGEE. CDR3 length: 13 amino acids. This rearrangement joins TRBV9 to TRBJ1-6; D unresolved. The receptor was isolated from an adult in good health. Specimen: peripheral blood, collected on day 0 of AZD1222 vaccination. CDR3 residues: CASSGYGVSPLHF. The DNA of the CDR3 is TGTGCCAGCAGCGGGTACGGGGTTTCACCCCTCCACTTT.